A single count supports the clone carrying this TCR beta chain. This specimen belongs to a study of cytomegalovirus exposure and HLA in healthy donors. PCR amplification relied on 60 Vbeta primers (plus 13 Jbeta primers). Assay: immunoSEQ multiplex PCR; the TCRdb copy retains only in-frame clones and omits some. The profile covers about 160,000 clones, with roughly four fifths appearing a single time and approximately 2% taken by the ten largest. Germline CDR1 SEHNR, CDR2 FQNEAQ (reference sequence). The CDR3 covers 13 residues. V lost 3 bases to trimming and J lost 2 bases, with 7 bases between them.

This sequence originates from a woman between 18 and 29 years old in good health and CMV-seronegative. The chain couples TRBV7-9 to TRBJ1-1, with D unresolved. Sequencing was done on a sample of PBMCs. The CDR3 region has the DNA TGTGCCAGCAGCTTTGGGCCAAACACTGAAGCTTTCTTT. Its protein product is CASSFGPNTEAFF.